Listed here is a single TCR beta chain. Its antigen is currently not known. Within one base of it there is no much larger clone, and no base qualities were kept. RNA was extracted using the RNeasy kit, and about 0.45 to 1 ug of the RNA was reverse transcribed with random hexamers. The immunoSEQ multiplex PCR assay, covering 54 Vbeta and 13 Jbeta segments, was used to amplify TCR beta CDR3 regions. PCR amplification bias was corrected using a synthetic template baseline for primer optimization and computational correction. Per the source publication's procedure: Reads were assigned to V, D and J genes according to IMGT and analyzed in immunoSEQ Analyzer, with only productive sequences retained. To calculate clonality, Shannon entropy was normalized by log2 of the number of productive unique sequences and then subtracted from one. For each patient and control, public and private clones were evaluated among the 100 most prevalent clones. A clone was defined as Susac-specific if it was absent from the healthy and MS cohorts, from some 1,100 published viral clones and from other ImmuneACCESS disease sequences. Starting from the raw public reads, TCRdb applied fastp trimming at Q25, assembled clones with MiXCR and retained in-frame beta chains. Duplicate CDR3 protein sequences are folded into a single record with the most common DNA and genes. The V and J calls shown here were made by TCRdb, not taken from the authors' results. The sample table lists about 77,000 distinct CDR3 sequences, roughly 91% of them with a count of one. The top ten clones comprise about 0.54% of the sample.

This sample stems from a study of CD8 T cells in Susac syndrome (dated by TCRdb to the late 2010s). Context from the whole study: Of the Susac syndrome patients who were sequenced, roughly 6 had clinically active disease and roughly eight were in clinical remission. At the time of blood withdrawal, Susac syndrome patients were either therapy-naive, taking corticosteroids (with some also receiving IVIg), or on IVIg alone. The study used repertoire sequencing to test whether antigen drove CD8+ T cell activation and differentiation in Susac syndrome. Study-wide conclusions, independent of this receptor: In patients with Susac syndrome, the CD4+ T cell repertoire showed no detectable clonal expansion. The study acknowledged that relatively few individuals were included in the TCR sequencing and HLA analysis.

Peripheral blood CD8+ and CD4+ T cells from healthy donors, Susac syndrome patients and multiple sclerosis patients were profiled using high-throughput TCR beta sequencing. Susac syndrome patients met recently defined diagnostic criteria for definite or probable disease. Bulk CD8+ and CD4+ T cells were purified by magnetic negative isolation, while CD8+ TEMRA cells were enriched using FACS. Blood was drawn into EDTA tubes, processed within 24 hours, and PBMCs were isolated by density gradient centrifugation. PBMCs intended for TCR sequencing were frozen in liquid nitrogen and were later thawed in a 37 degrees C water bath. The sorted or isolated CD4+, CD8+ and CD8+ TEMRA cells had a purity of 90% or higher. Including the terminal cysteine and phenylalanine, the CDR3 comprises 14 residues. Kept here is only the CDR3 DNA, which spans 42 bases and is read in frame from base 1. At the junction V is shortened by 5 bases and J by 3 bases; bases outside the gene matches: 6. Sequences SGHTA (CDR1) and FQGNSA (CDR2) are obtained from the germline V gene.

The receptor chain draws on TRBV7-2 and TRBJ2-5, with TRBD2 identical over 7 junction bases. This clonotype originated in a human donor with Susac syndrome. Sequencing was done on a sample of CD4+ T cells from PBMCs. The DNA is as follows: TGTGCCAGCAGCCACCGGGACTACGAAGAGACCCAGTACTTC. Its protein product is CASSHRDYEETQYF. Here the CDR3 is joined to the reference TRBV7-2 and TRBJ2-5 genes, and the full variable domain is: GAGVSQSPSNKVTEKGKDVELRCDPISGHTALYWYRQSLGQGLEFLIYFQGNSAPDKSGLPSDRFSAERTGGSVSTLTIQRTQQEDSAVYLCASSHRDYEETQYFGPGTRLLVL.